A single sample is the source of the 30 T cell receptor beta chains below, sequenced in a study of blood T cell repertoires in COVID-19. Data came from immunoSEQ multiplex PCR; TCRdb stores just in-frame clones and leaves some out. The top ten clones hold around 7.8% of a sample with 180,000 or so clones, 85% of them seen once. Source material: peripheral blood. The receptors were sampled from a woman in her sixties with acute or convalescent COVID-19.

The chain uses TRBV3-1 (or the pseudogene TRBV3-2) and TRBJ1-1; 7 bases line up with TRBD1. The V gene end was trimmed by 5 bases and the J gene end by 5 bases; junction bases not matched to a gene: 2. The CDR3 spans 12 residues. Per the germline V gene, CDR1 is LGHDT and CDR2 is YNNKEL (reference sequence). CDR3 DNA: TGTGCCAGCAGCTCACAGGGGACTGAAGCTTTCTTT. Its protein is CASSSQGTEAFF.

This clone was seen once. The V call is TRBV15, the J call TRBJ1-4; D is ambiguous. Germline-derived CDR1 and CDR2 are LNHNV and YYDKDF (reference sequence). The ends were cut back, 1 base at V and 7 bases at J, with 4 bases in the middle. The CDR3 spans 12 residues. The CDR3 coding sequence is TGTGCCACCAGCAGAGGCGGTGAAAAACTGTTTTTT. As protein: CATSRGGEKLFF.

This chain connects TRBV11-2 to TRBJ1-2; the D gene is possibly TRBD1 (5 bases). V was pared by 3 bases and J by 5 bases, with 7 bases between. This CDR3 has 12 residues. Germline V CDR1 and CDR2: SGHAT, FQNNGV. CDR3 loop: CASSFDRYGYTF. In DNA, the CDR3 is TGTGCCAGCAGCTTTGACAGATATGGCTACACCTTC.

This chain connects TRBV7-9 to TRBJ1-4, with 7 bases aligning to TRBD1. J was trimmed by 16 bases and V by 2 bases; bases with no gene match: 7. The CDR3 is 12 amino acids. Germline V gene lookup returns CDR1 SEHNR and CDR2 FQNEAQ (reference sequence). CDR3 amino acids: CASSLTGGQPFF. DNA of the CDR3: TGTGCCAGCAGCTTAACCGGGGGACAGCCGTTTTTT.

The chain combines TRBV6-1 with TRBJ2-2, with D tentatively TRBD2 (6 bases). The CDR3 consists of 15 residues. Germline loops: CDR1 MNHNS, CDR2 SASEGT. Trimming took off 2 bases at V and 2 bases at J, with 9 bases between the two ends. CDR3 residues: CASSEPGLNTGELFF. The CDR3 DNA sequence: TGTGCCAGCAGTGAACCGGGACTTAACACCGGGGAGCTGTTTTTT.

This chain links TRBV7-6 with TRBJ2-5; weak D call: TRBD2 (5 bases). The CDR3 runs 15 residues. The V end was cut by 1 base, the J end by 4 bases, with 13 bases between. CDR1 and CDR2 from the germline V gene are SGHVS and FNYEAQ. The CDR3 spells CASSLELGSIETQYF. DNA of the CDR3: TGTGCCAGCAGCTTAGAATTAGGGAGTATAGAGACCCAGTACTTC. The variable domain in full, completed from reference TRBV7-6 and TRBJ2-5, reads GAGVSQSPRYKVTKRGQDVALRCDPISGHVSLYWYRQALGQGPEFLTYFNYEAQQDKSGLPNDRFSAERPEGSISTLTIQRTEQRDSAMYRCASSLELGSIETQYFGPGTRLLVL.

V is TRBV27 and J is TRBJ2-1; TRBD2 aligns across 7 bases. The trim removed 3 bases at V and 2 bases at J, leaving 7 bases unmatched. This CDR3 contains 16 residues. Germline CDR1 reads MNHEY; CDR2 reads SMNVEV (reference sequence). As DNA, the CDR3 is TGTGCCAGCAGTTTCCGGCGGCTAGCGGCCTACAATGAGCAGTTCTTC. It translates to CASSFRRLAAYNEQFF.

V and J are TRBV2 and TRBJ1-2; possibly TRBD1 for D (6 bases). The CDR3 has 13 residues. Germline V gene data show CDR1 as SNHLY and CDR2 as FYNNEI. In DNA form, the CDR3 reads TGTGCTTCCCAAAGTCAGGGGAGCTATGGCTACACCTTC. Translation gives CASQSQGSYGYTF.

In regard to this clone: The same CDR3 is also encoded by other DNA sequences in this sample. The V call is TRBV9, the J call TRBJ2-5, with TRBD1 as a possible D gene (6 bases). Germline values: CDR1 SGDLS, CDR2 YYNGEE. V lost 0 bases and J 1 base, leaving 7 bases between the germline ends. The CDR3 consists of 14 residues. The CDR3 sequence: CASSVDRAQETQYF. Here the CDR3 DNA reads TGTGCCAGCAGCGTAGACAGGGCCCAAGAGACCCAGTACTTC.

The table lists this clone with a count of one. This sequence joins TRBV7-2 and TRBJ2-7; 10 nucleotides align to TRBD2. Trimming removed 5 bases from V and 2 bases from J; junction bases left unmatched: 3. This CDR3 has 14 residues. Germline V gene sequence: CDR1 SGHTA, CDR2 FQGNSA. The CDR3 protein is CASSQGLAAYEQYF. Here the CDR3 DNA reads TGTGCCAGCAGCCAAGGACTAGCGGCCTACGAGCAGTACTTC.

The V call is TRBV28, the J call TRBJ2-5; 12 bases align to TRBD1. With V trimmed by 4 bases and J by 9 bases, 6 bases remained unmatched. The length of the CDR3 is 14 residues. Germline V gene lookup returns CDR1 MDHEN and CDR2 SYDVKM. CDR3 loop: CASSSTGTGGAQYF. Here the CDR3 DNA reads TGTGCCAGCAGTTCCACCGGGACAGGGGGCGCCCAGTACTTC.

This rearrangement joins TRBV28 to TRBJ2-3; 8 nucleotides line up with TRBD1. The germline V gene has CDR1 MDHEN and CDR2 SYDVKM. The CDR3 runs 15 residues. V gave up 8 bases and J gave up 3 bases; unmatched junction bases: 10. The CDR3 spells CASAFPGTGTDTQYF. DNA for the CDR3: TGTGCCAGCGCCTTCCCCGGGACAGGAACAGATACGCAGTATTTT.

The rearrangement uses TRBV12-5 and TRBJ1-1; D not certain. This CDR3 has 14 amino acids. V lost 7 bases and J 1 base, leaving 13 bases between the germline ends. The germline gives CDR1 LGHNT, CDR2 FRNRAP. This chain's CDR3 is CASVLEAGNTEAFF. The CDR3 DNA reads as TGTGCTAGTGTCCTGGAAGCGGGGAACACTGAAGCTTTCTTT.

For this clone: Germline is not matched at one junction end, which may reflect a read error. In the same sample, other DNA sequences code for this CDR3. This chain uses TRBV28 with TRBJ1-1, with D possibly matching TRBD1 (5 bases). This CDR3 has 12 amino acids. Germline lookup yields CDR1 MDHEN and CDR2 SYDVKM. CDR3 sequence reads: CASRLGGTEAFF. CDR3 nucleotides: TGTGCCAGCCGTTTGGGGGGGACTGAAGCTTTCTTT.

The CDR3 DNA reads as TGTGCCAGCAGTGGAACAGGGGCAAATTCACCCCTCCACTTT. Protein product: CASSGTGANSPLHF. V usage is TRBV25-1 and J usage is TRBJ1-6; TRBD1 aligns across 7 bases. There are 14 residues in the CDR3. Unmatched junction bases numbered 4, after V lost 4 bases and J lost 7 bases. The germline gives CDR1 MGHDK, CDR2 SYGVNS.

V usage is TRBV5-1 and J usage is TRBJ2-1, with 13 bases matching TRBD2. CDR3 length equals 19 residues. J was trimmed by 8 bases and V by 2 bases; bases with no gene match: 16. Germline V gene lookup returns CDR1 SGHRS and CDR2 YFSETQ. The CDR3 bases are TGCGCCAGCAGCTTACGCGGGGCGGCCGGGACTAGCGGGGTCGATGAGCAGTTCTTC. Translating gives CASSLRGAAGTSGVDEQFF.

This clone was recorded only once. This chain uses TRBV16 with TRBJ2-7, with TRBD1 as a possible D gene (5 bases). The CDR3 loop spans 12 amino acids. Germline CDR1 reads KGHSY; CDR2 reads FQNENV. V was shortened by 5 bases and J by 3 bases, with 8 bases between the two germline ends. The CDR3 coding sequence is TGTGCCAGCAGCAAAAGGGGCTACGAGCAGTACGTC. It translates to CASSKRGYEQYV.

The chain has TRBV15 and TRBJ2-3; TRBD2 matches 11 bases. Unmatched junction bases numbered 0, after V lost 1 base and J lost 0 bases. The CDR3 is made up of 16 amino acids. Germline-derived CDR1 and CDR2 are LNHNV and YYDKDF (reference sequence). The CDR3 coding sequence is TGTGCCACCAGCAGAGGGACTAGCGGGAGCACAGATACGCAGTATTTT. Translating gives CATSRGTSGSTDTQYF. Together with reference TRBV15 and TRBJ2-3, the CDR3 gives the full variable domain: DAMVIQNPRYQVTQFGKPVTLSCSQTLNHNVMYWYQQKSSQAPKLLFHYYDKDFNNEADTPDNFQSRRPNTSFCFLDIRSPGLGDTAMYLCATSRGTSGSTDTQYFGPGTRLTVL.

The chain links TRBV6-6 to TRBJ1-2; D is possibly TRBD1 (6 bases). Trimming took 5 bases from V and 4 from J, leaving 17 bases between them. CDR3 length equals 15 residues. CDR1 and CDR2 from the germline V gene are MNHNY and SVGAGI (reference sequence). The CDR3 region is CASSLTGNGLYGYTF. CDR3 DNA sequence: TGTGCCAGCAGTCTCACAGGGAACGGGCTCTATGGCTACACCTTC.

This sequence joins TRBV5-4 and TRBJ2-5; TRBD2 agrees at 11 bases. There are 13 residues in the CDR3. Losses at the gene ends were 5 bases for V and 4 bases for J; bases not matched to a gene: 1. Germline CDR1 and CDR2: SGHNT and YYREEE (reference sequence). CDR3 in amino acids: CASRGTSGETQYF. The CDR3 nucleotides are TGTGCCAGCAGGGGGACTAGCGGAGAGACCCAGTACTTC.

The rearrangement links TRBV29-1 to TRBJ1-1; 9 bases align to TRBD1. This CDR3 comprises 13 residues. The J segment lost 4 bases and the V segment lost 8 bases, leaving 8 bases of the junction unmatched. Germline CDR1 SQVTM, CDR2 ANQGSEA. The CDR3 nucleotides read TGCAGCCCTGTACGACAGGGGGGCACTGAAGCTTTCTTT. Its protein product is CSPVRQGGTEAFF.

The chain carries TRBV5-1 and TRBJ2-7, with D possibly being TRBD1 (5 bases). CDR1 is SGHRS, CDR2 YFSETQ, per germline. The CDR3 spans 14 residues. V gave up 4 bases and J gave up 2 bases, with 13 bases separating them. CDR3 in amino acids: CASSQGSGAYEQYF. For the CDR3, the DNA is TGCGCCAGCAGCCAGGGATCTGGGGCCTACGAGCAGTACTTC.

The rearrangement joins TRBV5-1 to TRBJ1-1, with D maybe TRBD1 (5 bases). Between the trimmed V and J ends, which lost 0 bases and 1 base, there was a span of 10 bases. CDR1 is SGHRS and CDR2 is YFSETQ in the germline V gene. CDR3 length: 15 residues. The CDR3 protein is CASSLAAGENTEAFF. The CDR3, as DNA: TGCGCCAGCAGCTTGGCCGCGGGGGAGAACACTGAAGCTTTCTTT.

V and J are TRBV2 and TRBJ2-5, with a weak D call TRBD1 (5 bases). The CDR3 spans 14 residues. Germline V lookup: CDR1 SNHLY, CDR2 FYNNEI. V lost 3 bases to trimming and J lost 7 bases, with 15 bases between them. CDR3 residues: CASSDQPPRGTQYF. In DNA, the CDR3 is TGTGCCAGCAGTGACCAACCCCCAAGGGGGACCCAGTACTTC.

The V gene is TRBV19, the J gene TRBJ2-2; D might be TRBD2 (7 bases). V was shortened by 5 bases and J by 6 bases, with 13 bases between the two germline ends. CDR1 and CDR2 (germline): LNHDA, SQIVND (reference sequence). There are 14 residues in the CDR3. The CDR3 region has the DNA TGTGCCAGTAGTCTCCAAGGGGGGGCCGGGGAGCTGTTTTTT. This encodes CASSLQGGAGELFF. Full variable domain (missing parts from reference TRBV19 and TRBJ2-2): DGGITQSPKYLFRKEGQNVTLSCEQNLNHDAMYWYRQDPGQGLRLIYYSQIVNDFQKGDIAEGYSVSREKKESFPLTVTSAQKNPTAFYLCASSLQGGAGELFFGEGSRLTVL.

The chain combines TRBV19 with TRBJ1-1; possibly TRBD1 for D (6 bases). Looked up from germline, CDR1 is LNHDA and CDR2 is SQIVND (reference sequence). V was shortened by 3 bases and J by 4 bases, with 9 bases between the two germline ends. The CDR3 is made up of 13 amino acids. The CDR3 protein is CASSIPRGTEAFF. The DNA for the CDR3 is TGTGCCAGTAGTATCCCCAGGGGCACTGAAGCTTTCTTT.

The genes are TRBV6-5 and TRBJ2-3; D unresolved. This CDR3 contains 10 residues. The germline CDR1 and CDR2 sequences are MNHEY and SVGAGI. For the CDR3, the DNA is TGTGCTGTCCTTGTAGATACGCAGTATTTT. It translates to CAVLVDTQYF.

About this clone: The sample holds other DNA sequences that translate to the same CDR3. The rearrangement links TRBV3-1 (or the pseudogene TRBV3-2) to TRBJ1-1; D may be TRBD1 (5 bases). Trimming cost V 3 bases and J 1 base, with 6 bases left between them. CDR3 size: 13 residues. The germline V gene has CDR1 LGHDT and CDR2 YNNKEL (reference sequence). The CDR3 DNA follows: TGTGCCAGCAGCCAGGGGCAGAACACTGAAGCTTTCTTT. It codes for CASSQGQNTEAFF.

This chain connects TRBV7-2 to TRBJ2-1; 9 bases match TRBD2. V lost 3 bases, J lost 1 base, and 1 base stayed unmatched. Germline-derived CDR1 and CDR2 are SGHTA and FQGNSA. The CDR3 runs 15 residues. CDR3 nucleotides: TGTGCCAGCAGCTTTAGCGGGAGATCCTACAATGAGCAGTTCTTC. Its translation: CASSFSGRSYNEQFF.

The gene calls are TRBV6-5 and TRBJ1-5; D unclear. This CDR3 has 15 residues. Trimming pared 0 bases from V and 7 bases from J, leaving 13 bases between. Germline values: CDR1 MNHEY, CDR2 SVGAGI. The CDR3 sequence is CASSYSRAPEQPQHF. The CDR3 bases are TGTGCCAGCAGTTACTCGAGGGCCCCCGAGCAGCCCCAGCATTTT.